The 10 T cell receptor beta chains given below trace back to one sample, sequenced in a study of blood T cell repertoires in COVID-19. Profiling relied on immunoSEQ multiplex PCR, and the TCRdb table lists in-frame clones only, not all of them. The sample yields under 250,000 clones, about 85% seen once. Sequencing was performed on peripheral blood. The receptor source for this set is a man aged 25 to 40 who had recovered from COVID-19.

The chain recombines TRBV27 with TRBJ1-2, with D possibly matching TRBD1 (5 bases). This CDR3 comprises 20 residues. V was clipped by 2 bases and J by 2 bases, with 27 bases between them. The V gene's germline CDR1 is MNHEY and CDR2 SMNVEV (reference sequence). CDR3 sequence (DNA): TGTGCCAGCAGTTTAAAGGCCGACTGGGGCACAATAAACCGCAACTATGGCTACACCTTC. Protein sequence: CASSLKADWGTINRNYGYTF.

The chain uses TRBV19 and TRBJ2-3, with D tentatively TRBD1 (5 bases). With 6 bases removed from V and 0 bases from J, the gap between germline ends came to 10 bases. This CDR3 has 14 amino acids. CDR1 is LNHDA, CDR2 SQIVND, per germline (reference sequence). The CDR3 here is CASRRQFSTDTQYF. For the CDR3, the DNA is TGTGCCAGTAGGAGACAGTTTAGCACAGATACGCAGTATTTT.

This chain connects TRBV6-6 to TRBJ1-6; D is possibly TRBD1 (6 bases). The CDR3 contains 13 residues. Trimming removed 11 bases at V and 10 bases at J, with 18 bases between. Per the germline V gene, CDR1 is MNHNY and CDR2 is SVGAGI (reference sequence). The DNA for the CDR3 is TGTGCCGGGGGAGTGGGGGCTGGGTCACCCCTCCACTTT. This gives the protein CAGGVGAGSPLHF.

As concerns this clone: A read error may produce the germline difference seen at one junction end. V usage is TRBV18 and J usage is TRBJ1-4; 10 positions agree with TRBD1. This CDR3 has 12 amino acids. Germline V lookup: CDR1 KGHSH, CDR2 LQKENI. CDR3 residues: CASSPPGQGRIF. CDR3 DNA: TGTGCCAGCTCACCACCGGGACAGGGGAGGATTTTT. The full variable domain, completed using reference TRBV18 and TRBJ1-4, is NAGVMQNPRHLVRRRGQEARLRCSPMKGHSHVYWYRQLPEEGLKFMVYLQKENIIDESGMPKERFSAEFPKEGPSILRIQQVVRGDSAAYFCASSPPGQGRIFGSGTQLSVL.

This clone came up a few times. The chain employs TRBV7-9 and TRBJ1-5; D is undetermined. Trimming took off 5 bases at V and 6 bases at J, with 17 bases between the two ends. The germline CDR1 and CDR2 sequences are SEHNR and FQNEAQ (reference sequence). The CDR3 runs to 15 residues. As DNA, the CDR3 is TGTGCCAGCAGCGCTGGGAGGGAACAAGGTCAGCCCCAGCATTTT. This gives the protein CASSAGREQGQPQHF. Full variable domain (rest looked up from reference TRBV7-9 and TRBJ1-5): DTGVSQNPRHKITKRGQNVTFRCDPISEHNRLYWYRQTLGQGPEFLTYFQNEAQLEKSRLLSDRFSAERPKGSFSTLEIQRTEQGDSAMYLCASSAGREQGQPQHFGDGTRLSIL.

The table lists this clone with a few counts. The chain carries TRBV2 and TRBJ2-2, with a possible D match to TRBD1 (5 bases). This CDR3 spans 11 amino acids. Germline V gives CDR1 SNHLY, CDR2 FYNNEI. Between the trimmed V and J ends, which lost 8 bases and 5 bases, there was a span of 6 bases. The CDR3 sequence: CASGATGELFF. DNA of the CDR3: TGTGCCAGCGGGGCAACCGGGGAGCTGTTTTTT.

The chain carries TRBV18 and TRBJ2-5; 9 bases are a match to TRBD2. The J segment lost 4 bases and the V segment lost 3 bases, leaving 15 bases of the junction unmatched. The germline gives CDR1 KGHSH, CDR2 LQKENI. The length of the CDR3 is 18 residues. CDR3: CASSPGVLGLAGSETQYF. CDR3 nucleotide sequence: TGTGCCAGCTCACCGGGAGTTTTGGGACTAGCAGGCTCAGAGACCCAGTACTTC.

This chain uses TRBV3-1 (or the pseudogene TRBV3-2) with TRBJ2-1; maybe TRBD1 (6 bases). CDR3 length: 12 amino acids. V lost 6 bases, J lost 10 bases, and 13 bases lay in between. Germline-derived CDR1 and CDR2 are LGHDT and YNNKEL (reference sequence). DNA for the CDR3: TGTGCCAGCAGTCGGGGACAACAAGAGCAGTTCTTC. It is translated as CASSRGQQEQFF.

The CDR3 reads CASSLDRGGINEQFF. CDR3 sequence (DNA): TGTGCCAGCAGTCTCGACCGGGGGGGGATCAATGAGCAGTTCTTC. The chain couples TRBV2 to TRBJ2-1; 8 bases match TRBD2. This CDR3 comprises 15 residues. V lost 5 bases, J lost 6 bases, and 9 bases stayed unmatched. The germline V gene encodes CDR1 SNHLY and CDR2 FYNNEI.

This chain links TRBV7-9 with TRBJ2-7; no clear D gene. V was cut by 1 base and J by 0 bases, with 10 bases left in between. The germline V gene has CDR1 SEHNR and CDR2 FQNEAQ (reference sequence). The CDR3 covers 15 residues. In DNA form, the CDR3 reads TGTGCCAGCAGCTTAGGTGGCTGGAGCTCCTACGAGCAGTACTTC. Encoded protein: CASSLGGWSSYEQYF.